The next 27 T cell receptor beta chains were all read from a single sample in a study of blood T cell repertoires in COVID-19. Assay used: immunoSEQ multiplex PCR; TCRdb lists only in-frame clones, some missing. The sample lists over 90,000 clones, about 86% seen once, with under 15% in the top ten. Sequencing was carried out using peripheral blood. The receptor set was obtained from a woman aged 60 to 75 in a cohort sampled during active or convalescent COVID-19.

J is TRBJ1-1 and V is TRBV9; D gene ambiguous. This CDR3 has 15 residues. The germline V gene has CDR1 SGDLS and CDR2 YYNGEE. Trimming left V 0 bases short and J 0 bases short, with 9 bases between. Written as DNA, the CDR3 is TGTGCCAGCAGCGTAGGTCAGTATATGAACACTGAAGCTTTCTTT. Its protein is CASSVGQYMNTEAFF.

The CDR3 nucleotides are TGTGCCTGGAGTGTATTGCCGCGGGGGGCTGAAGCTTTCTTT. Translating it yields CAWSVLPRGAEAFF. The rearrangement uses TRBV30 and TRBJ1-1; tentatively, D is TRBD1 (5 bases). Trimming removed 0 bases at V and 6 bases at J, with 14 bases between. Germline V gives CDR1 GTSNPN, CDR2 SVGIG (reference sequence). The CDR3 is 14 amino acids.

J is TRBJ1-5 and V is TRBV10-1; D not certain. Germline CDR1 is WNHNN and CDR2 is SYGVQD (reference sequence). The CDR3 extends over 13 amino acids. The ends were cut back, 2 bases at V and 7 bases at J, with 9 bases in the middle. The CDR3 spells CASSEGGSQPQHF. For the CDR3, the DNA is TGCGCCAGCAGTGAGGGAGGGAGCCAGCCCCAGCATTTT.

This clone was seen just once. As DNA, the CDR3 is TGTGCCAGCAGTGACCTCTCCGACAGCTACGAGCAGTACTTC. This encodes CASSDLSDSYEQYF. The gene calls are TRBV25-1 and TRBJ2-7, with a possible D match to TRBD1 (5 bases). V shed 3 bases and J shed 3 bases, with 12 bases lying between them. This CDR3 comprises 14 residues. Germline V lookup: CDR1 MGHDK, CDR2 SYGVNS.

The gene calls are TRBV6-6 and TRBJ2-7, with D maybe TRBD2 (6 bases). Germline V gene sequence: CDR1 MNHNY, CDR2 SVGAGI (reference sequence). The CDR3 spans 16 residues. The ends were cut back, 4 bases at V and 3 bases at J, with 19 bases in the middle. CDR3 bases: TGTGCCAGCAGTTTCCCCGGGCAGGGACTCGTCTACGAGCAGTACTTC. Its translation is CASSFPGQGLVYEQYF.

This clone was recorded a few times. CDR3 bases: TGTGCCAGCAGCTTGGGACAGGGGATCGGCTACACCTTC. This sequence encodes CASSLGQGIGYTF. The rearrangement links TRBV5-6 to TRBJ1-2; 8 bases agree with TRBD1. CDR3 length: 13 residues. The V and J ends lost 0 bases and 8 bases, in that order; junction bases with no gene match: 3. The germline CDR1 and CDR2 sequences are SGHDT and YYEEEE. The whole variable domain, remainder taken from reference TRBV5-6 and TRBJ1-2, is DAGVTQSPTHLIKTRGQQVTLRCSPKSGHDTVSWYQQALGQGPQFIFQYYEEEERQRGNFPDRFSGHQFPNYSSELNVNALLLGDSALYLCASSLGQGIGYTFGSGTRLTVV.

This chain uses TRBV28 with TRBJ1-2; D unclear. The ends were cut back, 7 bases at V and 4 bases at J, with 7 bases in the middle. CDR1 and CDR2 from the germline V gene are MDHEN and SYDVKM. This CDR3 contains 11 residues. The CDR3 DNA reads as TGTGCCAGCACCGACTCCTATGGCTACACCTTC. It specifies CASTDSYGYTF.

The CDR3 region has the DNA TGTGCCAGCAGTTACGGGGACTTTACTAGCACAGATACGCAGTATTTT. Translation: CASSYGDFTSTDTQYF. The rearrangement uses TRBV6-6 and TRBJ2-3, with D possibly matching TRBD2 (6 bases). This CDR3 is 16 amino acids long. V was shortened by 2 bases and J by 0 bases, with 12 bases between the two germline ends. Germline CDR1 reads MNHNY; CDR2 reads SVGAGI (reference sequence).

With regard to this clone: At the DNA level, this CDR3 is encoded by other sequences in the same sample as well. V gene TRBV7-3 combines with J gene TRBJ1-1, with D possibly being TRBD1 (6 bases). The CDR3 extends over 13 amino acids. V was clipped by 2 bases and J by 4 bases, with 8 bases between them. The germline CDR1 and CDR2 sequences are SGHTA and FQGTGA. CDR3 DNA: TGTGCCAGCAGCTTAGGGGGCGGCACTGAAGCTTTCTTT. Translated: CASSLGGGTEAFF.

This sequence joins TRBV5-1 and TRBJ2-7, with 16 bases that match TRBD2. V lost 4 bases to trimming and J lost 1 base; unmatched junction nucleotides: 2. The CDR3 spans 16 residues. Germline V gives CDR1 SGHRS, CDR2 YFSETQ. This CDR3 reads CASSPGLAGGSYEQYF. The CDR3 DNA sequence: TGCGCCAGCAGCCCGGGACTAGCGGGAGGGTCCTACGAGCAGTACTTC.

The chain employs TRBV5-4 and TRBJ2-3; D ambiguous. Per germline, CDR1 SGHNT and CDR2 YYREEE (reference sequence). Between the trimmed V and J ends, which lost 1 base and 0 bases, there was a span of 9 bases. The CDR3 length is 15 residues. The CDR3 region is CASSLKRHSTDTQYF. DNA for the CDR3: TGTGCCAGCAGCTTGAAGAGACATAGCACAGATACGCAGTATTTT.

The rearrangement uses TRBV21-1 and TRBJ2-7; the table assigns TRBD2, which was not confirmed against the DNA. TRBV21-1 is assigned pseudogene status. The CDR3 is 15 residues long. The CDR3 sequence is CASSKEPAGLYEQYF. CDR3 nucleotide sequence: TGTGCCAGCAGCAAAGAGCCAGCGGGCCTCTACGAGCAGTACTTC.

The rearrangement uses TRBV6-1 and TRBJ1-2, with TRBD1 matching 7 bases. The CDR3 length is 13 residues. V shed 3 bases, J shed 7 bases, and the junction held 5 bases outside the gene matches. Germline values: CDR1 MNHNS, CDR2 SASEGT. The DNA for the CDR3 is TGTGCCAGCAGTGACGACAGGGAGCTTGGCTACACCTTC. This translates into CASSDDRELGYTF.

The V and J genes are TRBV5-1 and TRBJ2-3, with 10 bases identical to TRBD1. Germline trimming cut 4 bases from V and 0 bases from J; bases unmatched to any gene: 11. In germline, CDR1 is SGHRS, CDR2 YFSETQ. The CDR3 totals 18 residues. The CDR3 here is CASSPHPGQGPSTDTQYF. The CDR3 DNA follows: TGCGCCAGCAGCCCACATCCGGGACAGGGGCCTAGCACAGATACGCAGTATTTT.

The rearrangement uses TRBV29-1 and TRBJ2-3; 11 bases match TRBD2. The germline V gene has CDR1 SQVTM and CDR2 ANQGSEA. This CDR3 region has 16 residues. The J segment lost 4 bases and the V segment lost 5 bases, leaving 11 bases of the junction unmatched. The CDR3 region is CSVSTKGLAVADTQYF. The CDR3 DNA reads TGCAGCGTTTCTACAAAGGGACTAGCGGTCGCAGATACGCAGTATTTT.

The CDR3 DNA reads as TGTGCCAGCAGCCAAGCGGGAGGGCCGGGGGAGCAGTACTTC. Protein sequence: CASSQAGGPGEQYF. The V and J genes are TRBV3-1 (or the pseudogene TRBV3-2) and TRBJ2-7; TRBD2 aligns across 8 bases. The CDR3 runs to 14 residues. With V trimmed by 1 base and J by 7 bases, 6 bases remained unmatched. Per the germline V gene, CDR1 is LGHDT and CDR2 is YNNKEL (reference sequence).

This chain links TRBV2 with TRBJ1-2, with TRBD1 identical over 11 bases. This CDR3 has 15 amino acids. The V and J ends lost 7 bases and 4 bases, in that order; junction bases with no gene match: 8. Germline values: CDR1 SNHLY, CDR2 FYNNEI. The chain's CDR3 is CASKARGQGAYGYTF. CDR3 nucleotide sequence: TGTGCCAGCAAGGCCAGAGGACAGGGGGCCTATGGCTACACCTTC.

The gene calls are TRBV5-1 and TRBJ2-5; unclear D gene. Trimming cost V 0 bases and J 4 bases, with 7 bases left between them. This CDR3 has 13 amino acids. The germline V gene has CDR1 SGHRS and CDR2 YFSETQ. In nucleotides, the CDR3 is TGCGCCAGCAGCTTGGGGTCAGGAGAGACCCAGTACTTC. Residues: CASSLGSGETQYF.

CDR3 nucleotides: TGTGCCAGCAGGGACAGGGTGACTAATGAAAAACTGTTTTTT. Its translation is CASRDRVTNEKLFF. The V and J genes are TRBV6-5 and TRBJ1-4; 8 nucleotides match TRBD1. Germline-derived CDR1 and CDR2 are MNHEY and SVGAGI. V was pared by 6 bases and J by 2 bases, with 2 bases of the junction left unmatched. The CDR3 has 14 residues.

This rearrangement joins TRBV7-6 to TRBJ2-5; unclear D gene. The V end lost 2 bases, the J end lost 5 bases, and 9 bases lay between the germline ends. The length of the CDR3 is 13 residues. Per the germline V gene, CDR1 is SGHVS and CDR2 is FNYEAQ. CDR3 loop: CASSLWSGETQYF. In DNA, the CDR3 is TGTGCCAGCAGCTTATGGAGTGGCGAGACCCAGTACTTC.

The gene calls are TRBV5-6 and TRBJ1-2; no reliable D call. V lost 0 bases and J 2 bases, leaving 8 bases between the germline ends. The CDR3 contains 14 residues. The germline V gene encodes CDR1 SGHDT and CDR2 YYEEEE. As DNA, the CDR3 is TGTGCCAGCAGCTTGGACAGCTCCAACTATGGCTACACCTTC. This translates into CASSLDSSNYGYTF.

This clone was observed once. CDR3 nucleotide sequence: TGTGCCAGTAGTCCCCGTGGCCAAAACACTGAAGCTTTCTTT. Translation: CASSPRGQNTEAFF. The rearrangement joins TRBV19 to TRBJ1-1; D is unclear. There are 14 residues in the CDR3. V shed 5 bases and J shed 2 bases, with 12 bases lying between them. The germline V gene has CDR1 LNHDA and CDR2 SQIVND (reference sequence).

The rearrangement links TRBV30 to TRBJ2-5; tentatively, D is TRBD2 (6 bases). The CDR3 runs 15 residues. Germline V lookup: CDR1 GTSNPN, CDR2 SVGIG (reference sequence). The V gene lost 0 bases and the J gene lost 2 bases, with 13 bases spanning the gap. The CDR3, as DNA: TGTGCCTGGAGTGTACCGGGACTGGGGCAAGAGACCCAGTACTTC. This gives the protein CAWSVPGLGQETQYF.

The chain carries TRBV10-3 and TRBJ1-2; D is perhaps TRBD1 (5 bases). V shed 2 bases and J shed 0 bases, with 10 bases lying between them. The CDR3 consists of 15 residues. Per the germline V gene, CDR1 is ENHRY and CDR2 is SYGVKD. CDR3 residues: CAISEGQGPNYGYTF. The CDR3 DNA is TGTGCCATCAGTGAGGGCCAGGGCCCTAACTATGGCTACACCTTC.

The gene calls are TRBV29-1 and TRBJ1-1; D is uncertain. Germline V gene lookup returns CDR1 SQVTM and CDR2 ANQGSEA. The CDR3 length is 13 residues. The V end was cut by 7 bases, the J end by 1 base, with 13 bases between. CDR3 nucleotide sequence: TGCAGCGGTCAGGAAAGGTGGAACACTGAAGCTTTCTTT. Its translation is CSGQERWNTEAFF.

This clone has more than one count but fewer than ten. The rearrangement joins TRBV11-2 to TRBJ1-3; TRBD1 is a possible D gene (5 bases). CDR1 and CDR2 (germline): SGHAT, FQNNGV. The V gene lost 5 bases and the J gene lost 0 bases, with 20 bases spanning the gap. This CDR3 spans 18 amino acids. Here the CDR3 reads CASSRGWGRASSGNTIYF. The DNA of the CDR3 is TGTGCCAGCAGCCGTGGGTGGGGCAGGGCGAGCTCTGGAAACACCATATATTTT.

This sequence joins TRBV5-1 and TRBJ1-6, with D possibly TRBD1 on 5 matching bases. CDR1 is SGHRS and CDR2 is YFSETQ in the germline V gene. CDR3 size: 16 residues. V was pared by 6 bases and J by 7 bases, with 20 bases between. The CDR3 sequence is CASTPGWGLLNSPLHF. The CDR3 coding sequence is TGCGCCAGCACCCCTGGTTGGGGACTTCTGAATTCACCCCTCCACTTT.